These T cell receptor beta chains were read from a single sample in a study of cytomegalovirus exposure and HLA in healthy donors. The table came from immunoSEQ multiplex PCR; TCRdb's copy has only in-frame clones and leaves some out. The table records roughly 200,000 clones, about 88% of them present only once. The sample consisted of PBMCs. The receptor set was obtained from a woman aged 30 to 39 in good health and CMV-seronegative. Each CDR3 is given with its conserved first and last residue. The D gene is left open where the match is weak. The size of a clone is reported for some rows only, either as once, few or many, or as a class for expanded clones.

j_call,d_call,clone_size,v_call,cdr3_nt,cdr3_aa
TRBJ2-1,.,.,TRBV5-1,TGCGCCAGCAGCTTGGGCAGCTCCTACAATGAGCAGTTCTTC,CASSLGSSYNEQFF
TRBJ2-7,.,.,TRBV2,TGTGCCAGCAGCGGTGACAGTTACGAGCAGTACTTC,CASSGDSYEQYF
TRBJ1-2,.,few,TRBV25-1,TGTGCCAGCAGTGAACTGGGAGGGAGCGGCTACACCTTC,CASSELGGSGYTF
TRBJ2-2,.,.,TRBV6-1,TGTGCCAGCAGCTTATCGGGTCGCGCCACCGGGGAGCTGTTTTTT,CASSLSGRATGELFF
TRBJ1-2,.,.,TRBV29-1,TGCAGCGTTGAAGATCGGAGGAGGGATGGCTACACCTTC,CSVEDRRRDGYTF
TRBJ2-7,.,.,TRBV29-1,TGCAGCGTAGTTATCAGTACCTACGAGCAGTACTTC,CSVVISTYEQYF
TRBJ1-2,.,.,TRBV10-3,TGTGCCATCAGTGAGCCTTCCCAGGGCTATGGCTACACCTTC,CAISEPSQGYGYTF
TRBJ1-1,.,.,TRBV7-8,TGTGCCAGCAGCTTAGGAGGAGAGGGGAGGGTGGCTTTCTTT,CASSLGGEGRVAFF
TRBJ2-6,TRBD1,.,TRBV6-1,TGTGCCAGCAGTATAGACAGGGCTGGGGCCAACGTCCTGACTTTC,CASSIDRAGANVLTF
TRBJ2-5,.,.,TRBV19,TGTGCCAGTAGTATAGATCGGGAAGGTGCGGCGACCCAGTACTTC,CASSIDREGAATQYF
TRBJ2-7,.,.,TRBV5-8,TGTGCCAGCAGCTTCAGGGTCCACGAGCAGTACTTC,CASSFRVHEQYF
TRBJ2-5,TRBD2,.,TRBV5-1,TGCGCCAGCAGCTTGGTTCGGGAGGGAGAGACCCAGTACTTC,CASSLVREGETQYF
TRBJ2-7,TRBD2,.,TRBV9,TGTGCCAGCAGCCTAGGGACTAGCGGGAGTATCTACGAGCAGTACTTC,CASSLGTSGSIYEQYF
TRBJ1-2,TRBD1,.,TRBV6-5,TGTGCCAGCAGGAGGACAGGGATGGACTATGGCTACACCTTC,CASRRTGMDYGYTF
TRBJ2-1,TRBD2,.,TRBV10-3,TGTGCCATCAGTCGGACTAGCGAGTACAATGAGCAGTTCTTC,CAISRTSEYNEQFF
TRBJ1-2,.,.,TRBV28,TGTGCCAGCAGTGCAGGTCTCGGGGGTGGCTACACCTTC,CASSAGLGGGYTF
TRBJ1-5,.,few,TRBV19,TGTGCCAGTAGTACCTTGGGGAACAGGAATAGCAATCAGCCCCAGCATTTT,CASSTLGNRNSNQPQHF
TRBJ1-3,TRBD1,few,TRBV5-4,TGTGCCAGCAGCTTACCTCCGGGACAGGGGAACACCATATATTTT,CASSLPPGQGNTIYF
TRBJ2-2,TRBD2,.,TRBV30,TGTGCCTGGAGTTGGGGGCGGGGGGCCACCGGGGAGCTGTTTTTT,CAWSWGRGATGELFF
TRBJ2-1,.,.,TRBV27,TGTGCCAGCAGTCCCCCCCGGGGGGCGAGTGAGCAGTTCTTC,CASSPPRGASEQFF
TRBJ2-3,.,.,TRBV14,TGTGCCAGCAGCCAAGAACCCGCGGGAATCACAGATACGCAGTATTTT,CASSQEPAGITDTQYF
TRBJ1-5,.,.,TRBV19,TGTGCCAGTAGTATAGGCCGCGCTTATCAGCCCCAGCATTTT,CASSIGRAYQPQHF
TRBJ2-3,TRBD2,.,TRBV9,TGTGCCAGCAGCGTAGGAGCTAGCGGGAGAACAGATACGCAGTATTTT,CASSVGASGRTDTQYF
TRBJ2-7,TRBD1,few,TRBV29-1,TGCAGCGTTGAAATCCGACAGGGGGGCGAGCAGTACTTC,CSVEIRQGGEQYF
TRBJ2-1,.,.,TRBV6-1,TGTGCCAGCCGAGGGGAGAGGTGGAGGGATGAGCAGTTCTTC,CASRGERWRDEQFF
TRBJ1-1,.,once,TRBV18,TGTGCCAGCTCACCAGCAGTCATGAACACTGAAGCTTTCTTT,CASSPAVMNTEAFF
TRBJ2-2,.,.,TRBV7-9,TGTGCCAGCAGCGAAGCACTGGCGAACACCGGGGAGCTGTTTTTT,CASSEALANTGELFF
TRBJ2-1,TRBD2,.,TRBV19,TGTGCCAGTAGTATAGCCGGGACTAGCGGGGATGAGCAGTTCTTC,CASSIAGTSGDEQFF
TRBJ2-1,TRBD2,.,TRBV10-2,TGCGCCAGCAGTGAGGCGGGAGGGCCCTATGAGCAGTTCTTC,CASSEAGGPYEQFF
TRBJ2-7,TRBD1,.,TRBV6-4,TGTGCCAGCAGGAGCTGGACAGGGGGCGAGCAGTACTTC,CASRSWTGGEQYF
TRBJ1-1,.,.,TRBV9,TGTGCCAGCAGCCGAGGGGGCACTGAAGCTTTCTTT,CASSRGGTEAFF
TRBJ1-5,.,.,TRBV5-3,TGTGCCAGAAGCTTGGGATATCTGGGCCGCCTTCTCCATCCCCAGCATTTT,CARSLGYLGRLLHPQHF